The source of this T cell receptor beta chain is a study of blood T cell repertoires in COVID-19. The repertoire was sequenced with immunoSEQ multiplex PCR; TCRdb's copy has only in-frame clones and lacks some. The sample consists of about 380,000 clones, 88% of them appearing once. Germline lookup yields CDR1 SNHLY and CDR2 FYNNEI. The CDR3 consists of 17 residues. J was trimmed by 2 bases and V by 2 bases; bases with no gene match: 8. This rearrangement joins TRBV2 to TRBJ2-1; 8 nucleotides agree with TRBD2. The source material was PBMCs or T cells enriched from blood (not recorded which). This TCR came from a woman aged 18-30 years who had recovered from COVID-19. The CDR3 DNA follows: TGTGCCAGCAGTGAACTACTTAGGACTAGCCCCTACAATGAGCAGTTCTTC. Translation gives CASSELLRTSPYNEQFF. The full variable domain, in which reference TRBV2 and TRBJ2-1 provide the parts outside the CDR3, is EPEVTQTPSHQVTQMGQEVILRCVPISNHLYFYWYRQILGQKVEFLVSFYNNEISEKSEIFDDQFSVERPDGSNFTLKIRSTKLEDSAMYFCASSELLRTSPYNEQFFGPGTRLTVL.